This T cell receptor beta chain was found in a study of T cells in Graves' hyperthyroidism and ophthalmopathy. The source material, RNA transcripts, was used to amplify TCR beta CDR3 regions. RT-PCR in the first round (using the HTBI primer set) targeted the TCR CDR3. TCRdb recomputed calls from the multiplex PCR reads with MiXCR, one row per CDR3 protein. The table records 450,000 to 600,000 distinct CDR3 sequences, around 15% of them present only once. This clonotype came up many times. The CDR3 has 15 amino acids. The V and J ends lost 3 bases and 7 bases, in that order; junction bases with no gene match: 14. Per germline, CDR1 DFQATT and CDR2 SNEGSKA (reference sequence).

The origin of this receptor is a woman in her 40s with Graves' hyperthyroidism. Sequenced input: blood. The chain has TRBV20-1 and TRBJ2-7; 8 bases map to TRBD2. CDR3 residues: CSARGSGDPPGEQYF. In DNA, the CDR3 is TGCAGTGCTAGGGGTAGCGGGGATCCCCCTGGAGAGCAGTACTTC.